The sequence of this T cell receptor beta chain was determined in a study of cytomegalovirus exposure and HLA in healthy donors. Points from the study as a whole: Being indistinguishable, some V segments were excluded, TRBV6-2 and TRBV6-3 among them. Solely CMV serostatus was available to characterize immune exposure. In a later analysis, at a false discovery rate of 0.05, roughly 17,000 TCR beta sequences were associated with HLA alleles. When the data were analyzed later, several of the most significant clusters appeared to be linked to common viral pathogens.

In the PCR, 60 Vbeta and 13 Jbeta primers were used. Sequenced by immunoSEQ multiplex PCR; TCRdb stores in-frame clones only, minus some. The sample shows 85,000 to 120,000 clones, 75% of them seen only once. This CDR3 comprises 12 residues. Trimming took 4 bases from V and 2 from J, leaving 6 bases between them. Germline V gene sequence: CDR1 SGHDN, CDR2 FVKESK. This clone was counted a few times. Its antigen is still unknown. The sequencing input was PBMCs. This clonotype originated in a man aged 40-49 years in good health and CMV-seronegative. V gene TRBV14 combines with J gene TRBJ2-7; a possible D gene is TRBD1 (5 bases). In DNA form, the CDR3 reads TGTGCCAGCAGCCCGACAGCCTACGAGCAGTACTTC. It encodes CASSPTAYEQYF.